These 7 T cell receptor beta chains share one sample of origin, sequenced in a study of T cell clones after liver transplantation. The repertoire was sequenced with immunoSEQ multiplex PCR; TCRdb's copy has only in-frame clones and lacks some. Of tens of thousands of clones in the sample, 71% were seen once. Source: CD4+ T cells from blood, taken before liver transplant. All receptors derive from a human donor who received a liver transplant.

This chain connects TRBV7-6 to TRBJ1-1; TRBD1 might be the D (5 bases). The CDR3 length is 15 residues. Trimming took off 5 bases at V and 8 bases at J, with 21 bases between the two ends. The germline V gene has CDR1 SGHVS and CDR2 FNYEAQ. CDR3 in DNA: TGTGCCAGCAGCCCAAGATCGGGCGGGACGGGGGAAGCTTTCTTT. Amino acids: CASSPRSGGTGEAFF.

V is TRBV7-3 and J is TRBJ2-2, with D possibly matching TRBD1 (6 bases). Trimming took off 5 bases at V and 5 bases at J, with 12 bases between the two ends. The V gene's germline CDR1 is SGHTA and CDR2 FQGTGA. CDR3 size: 14 residues. CDR3 nucleotides: TGTGCCAGCAGCCCGGACAGAAAGACCGGGGAGCTGTTTTTT. Its translation is CASSPDRKTGELFF.

The V and J genes are TRBV7-2 and TRBJ1-1; TRBD1 aligns across 8 bases. The V segment lost 5 bases and the J segment 6 bases; nucleotides outside the gene matches: 11. The CDR3 has 15 residues. Germline V gene data show CDR1 as SGHTA and CDR2 as FQGNSA. Here the CDR3 reads CASSLGTGGKAEAFF. CDR3 coding DNA: TGTGCCAGCAGCCTAGGTACAGGGGGGAAGGCTGAAGCTTTCTTT. Together with reference TRBV7-2 and TRBJ1-1, the CDR3 gives the full variable domain: GAGVSQSPSNKVTEKGKDVELRCDPISGHTALYWYRQSLGQGLEFLIYFQGNSAPDKSGLPSDRFSAERTGGSVSTLTIQRTQQEDSAVYLCASSLGTGGKAEAFFGQGTRLTVV.

The V gene is TRBV10-3, the J gene TRBJ2-2; D possibly corresponds to TRBD1 (6 bases). Germline assignment: CDR1 ENHRY and CDR2 SYGVKD. Trimming took off 8 bases at V and 7 bases at J, with 14 bases between the two ends. This CDR3 contains 13 residues. CDR3 sequence: CAILNRVDGELFF. CDR3 in DNA: TGTGCCATCCTCAACAGGGTGGACGGGGAGCTGTTTTTT.

V is TRBV5-1 and J is TRBJ1-2; tentative D call: TRBD1 (6 bases). The germline V gene encodes CDR1 SGHRS and CDR2 YFSETQ. The CDR3 loop spans 15 amino acids. V was cut by 4 bases and J by 1 base, with 14 bases left in between. CDR3 protein: CASSARGQLNYGYTF. The CDR3 DNA sequence: TGCGCCAGCAGCGCCAGAGGACAGCTTAACTATGGCTACACCTTC.

This rearrangement joins TRBV4-1 to TRBJ1-4; TRBD1 is a possible D gene (6 bases). Trimming pared 1 base from V and 4 bases from J, leaving 13 bases between. This CDR3 is built from 16 residues. The germline CDR1 and CDR2 sequences are MGHRA and YSYEKL. CDR3 DNA: TGCGCCAGCAGCCAAGGGTGGGGGCAGCGTAATGAAAAACTGTTTTTT. This codes for CASSQGWGQRNEKLFF.

This clone was seen ten or more times. This sequence joins TRBV4-1 and TRBJ2-1, with 9 bases matching TRBD1. V shed 4 bases and J 7 bases; nucleotides not matched to a gene: 8. The CDR3 sequence is 15 residues long. Germline V lookup: CDR1 MGHRA, CDR2 YSYEKL. In nucleotides, the CDR3 is TGCGCCAGCAGCCTGTGGACAGGGGTGAGGAATGAGCAGTTCTTC. This encodes CASSLWTGVRNEQFF.